This T cell receptor beta chain was retrieved from a study of T cell responses to AZD1222 COVID-19 vaccine. Study-wide findings and caveats: Close to half of all spike-specific TCRs reportedly target regions of the variants that are unmutated. It should be noted that donors were predominantly white British and more often female, and clonal diversity was possibly underestimated. Repertoires in all cases were sampled only once the peak T cell response had passed.

Libraries were prepared by immunoSEQ multiplex PCR; TCRdb keeps only in-frame clonotypes and omits some of them. The sample shows 54,000 or so clones, over 70% of them seen only once. This CDR3 contains 14 residues. Germline-derived CDR1 and CDR2 are SGHTS and YDEGEE. With V trimmed by 4 bases and J by 7 bases, 5 bases remained unmatched. To note about this clone: Antigen unknown.

This chain joins TRBV5-8 and TRBJ1-4; 9 bases are shared with TRBD1. The sequence was collected from an adult in good health. The source was peripheral blood, collected on day 0 of AZD1222 vaccination. CDR3 DNA: TGTGCCAGCAGCCGGGGACAGGGCCTTGAAAAACTGTTTTTT. Its protein product is CASSRGQGLEKLFF.